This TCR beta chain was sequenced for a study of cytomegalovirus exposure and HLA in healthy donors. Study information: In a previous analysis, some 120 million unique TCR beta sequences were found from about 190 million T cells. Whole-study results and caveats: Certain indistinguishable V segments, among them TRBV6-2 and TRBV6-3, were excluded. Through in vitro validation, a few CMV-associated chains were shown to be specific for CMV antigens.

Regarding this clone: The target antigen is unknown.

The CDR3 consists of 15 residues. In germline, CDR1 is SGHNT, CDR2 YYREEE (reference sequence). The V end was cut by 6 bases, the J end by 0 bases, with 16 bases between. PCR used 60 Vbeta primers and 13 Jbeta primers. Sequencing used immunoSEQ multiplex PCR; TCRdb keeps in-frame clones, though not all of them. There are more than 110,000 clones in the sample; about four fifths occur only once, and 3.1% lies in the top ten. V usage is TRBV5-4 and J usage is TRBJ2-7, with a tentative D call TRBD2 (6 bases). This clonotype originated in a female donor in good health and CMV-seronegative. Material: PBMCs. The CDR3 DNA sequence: TGTGCCAGCACCCCGGGGAGGAGCGGCTCCTACGAGCAGTACTTC. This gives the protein CASTPGRSGSYEQYF.